A selection of T cell receptor beta chains follows, all from one sample in a study of patients and donors after allogeneic stem cell transplantation. TCRdb called the RT-PCR reads again in MiXCR, with one record for every CDR3 protein. The sample includes about a million distinct CDR3 sequences, over 15% of them seen just once. The sequencing input was blood, either unsorted or a sorted T cell fraction (not recorded which). These receptors all stem from a human donor who was either an allogeneic HSCT recipient or a stem cell or donor lymphocyte infusion donor (not recorded which). It is not recorded whose cells these are; they may come from a transplant donor. Both conserved end residues are part of each CDR3. D genes are given only for firm matches. Not all rows give a size; the values are once, few, many and, for expanded clones, a class.

few | TRBJ2-3 | TRBD1 | TRBV12-3/TRBV12-4 | CASSLGTAGTDTQYF | TGTGCCAGCAGCCTGGGGACAGCTGGCACAGATACGCAGTATTTT
NA | TRBJ2-6 | NA | TRBV6-1 | CASTESSGANVLTF | TGTGCCAGCACCGAGAGCTCTGGGGCCAACGTCCTGACTTTC
NA | TRBJ1-2 | NA | TRBV2 | CASSTGLRGYTF | TGTGCCAGCAGCACGGGACTACGGGGCTACACCTTC
few | TRBJ2-2 | NA | TRBV27 | CASLAWGGRATGELFF | TGTGCCAGCCTAGCTTGGGGGGGGCGCGCCACCGGGGAGCTGTTTTTT
few | TRBJ2-7 | TRBD2 | TRBV14 | CASSHLAGGRDEQYF | TGTGCCAGCAGCCACCTAGCGGGAGGGCGAGACGAGCAGTACTTC
NA | TRBJ1-5 | NA | TRBV7-2 | CASSSSKGNQPQHF | TGTGCCAGCAGCTCCTCAAAGGGCAATCAGCCCCAGCATTTT
NA | TRBJ2-1 | TRBD2 | TRBV5-1 | CASSLEAGGSYNEQFF | TGTGCCAGCAGCTTAGAGGCGGGGGGCTCCTACAATGAGCAGTTCTTC
NA | TRBJ1-5 | NA | TRBV12-3/TRBV12-4 | CASSLYGNYFYSNQPQHF | TGTGCCAGCAGTTTGTATGGGAATTATTTTTATAGCAATCAGCCCCAGCATTTT
few | TRBJ2-4 | NA | TRBV20-1 | CSARPATLAKNIQYF | TGCAGTGCTAGACCCGCGACACTAGCCAAAAACATTCAGTACTTC
once | TRBJ1-6 | NA | TRBV27 | CASSSPGSSYNSPLHF | TGTGCCAGCAGTTCTCCCGGGAGCTCCTATAATTCACCCCTCCACTTT
few | TRBJ2-1 | TRBD2 | TRBV25-1 | CASSEDGTRSYNEQFF | TGTGCCAGCAGTGAAGATGGGACTAGGTCCTACAATGAGCAGTTCTTC
few | TRBJ1-1 | NA | TRBV12-3/TRBV12-4 | CASSFGGSSAFF | TGTGCCAGCAGTTTTGGGGGGAGCTCAGCTTTCTTT
few | TRBJ2-7 | NA | TRBV29-1 | CSVRLPGWGDGSYEQYF | TGCAGCGTTAGATTGCCGGGTTGGGGTGATGGTTCCTACGAGCAGTACTTC
NA | TRBJ1-2 | NA | TRBV6-2/TRBV6-3 | CASTLRDGYGYTF | TGTGCCAGCACCCTGAGGGATGGATATGGCTACACCTTC
NA | TRBJ2-7 | TRBD1 | TRBV4-2 | CASSQDRDREGEQYF | TGTGCCAGCAGCCAAGATAGGGACAGGGAGGGTGAGCAGTACTTC
NA | TRBJ2-2 | NA | TRBV10-3 | CAISESTRLKAGELFF | TGTGCCATCAGTGAGTCGACCCGCTTAAAGGCCGGGGAGCTGTTTTTT
many | TRBJ2-1 | TRBD2 | TRBV6-1 | CASSRTSGGADEQFF | TGTGCCAGCAGTCGGACTAGCGGGGGGGCAGATGAGCAGTTCTTC
NA | TRBJ2-6 | NA | TRBV6-5 | CASSSRPRTHSGANVLTF | TGTGCCAGCAGTTCTAGACCCCGGACCCACTCTGGGGCCAACGTCCTGACTTTC
few | TRBJ2-3 | NA | TRBV9 | CASSVGLEDTQYF | TGTGCCAGCAGCGTAGGATTGGAGGATACGCAGTATTTT
NA | TRBJ2-5 | NA | TRBV6-5 | CASSSVRGQQETQYF | TGTGCCAGCAGTTCTGTTCGGGGCCAGCAAGAGACCCAGTACTTC
many | TRBJ2-7 | TRBD2 | TRBV12-3/TRBV12-4 | CASSVSGGAYEQYF | TGTGCCAGCAGTGTTAGCGGGGGGGCTTACGAGCAGTACTTC
NA | TRBJ1-5 | NA | TRBV28 | CASSLLEHPNQPQHF | TGTGCCAGCAGTTTACTGGAACATCCCAATCAGCCCCAGCATTTT
few | TRBJ2-7 | TRBD1 | TRBV18 | CASSLPGTGTYEQYF | TGTGCCAGCTCACTTCCCGGGACAGGGACCTACGAGCAGTACTTC
few | TRBJ2-3 | TRBD2 | TRBV20-1 | CSAEGGRASDTQYF | TGCAGTGCAGAGGGCGGGAGGGCCTCAGATACGCAGTATTTT
few | TRBJ2-1 | NA | TRBV7-3 | CASSLSAVNEQFF | TGTGCCAGCAGCTTATCGGCAGTCAATGAGCAGTTCTTC
few | TRBJ1-3 | NA | TRBV7-2 | CASSSAGRALSNTIYF | TGTGCCAGCAGCTCTGCTGGCCGTGCCCTCTCCAACACCATATATTTT
NA | TRBJ2-3 | NA | TRBV20-1 | CSAGTPKADTQYF | TGCAGTGCCGGGACACCCAAAGCAGATACGCAGTATTTT
few | TRBJ2-7 | NA | TRBV13 | CASSSPPGSGSYEQYF | TGTGCCAGCAGCTCCCCCCCAGGGTCAGGGTCCTACGAGCAGTACTTC
many | TRBJ1-1 | NA | TRBV7-2 | CASSLEQGTEAFF | TGTGCCAGCAGCTTAGAACAGGGCACTGAAGCTTTCTTT
few | TRBJ1-2 | NA | TRBV20-1 | CSARERNNYGYTF | TGCAGTGCTAGAGAACGGAATAACTATGGCTACACCTTC
NA | TRBJ1-5 | NA | TRBV6-1 | CASSHGGRDQPQHF | TGTGCCAGCAGTCACGGGGGACGCGATCAGCCCCAGCATTTT
few | TRBJ1-2 | NA | TRBV5-6 | CASSLPPGGYTF | TGTGCCAGCAGTCTACCTCCAGGGGGCTACACCTTC
NA | TRBJ1-4 | NA | TRBV20-1 | CSARGGRSAEKLFF | TGCAGTGCTAGAGGGGGGAGGTCGGCTGAAAAACTGTTTTTT
few | TRBJ2-3 | TRBD2 | TRBV5-6 | CASSLYLNGRGALDTQYF | TGTGCCAGCAGCTTGTACTTGAACGGGAGGGGGGCCCTAGATACGCAGTATTTT
few | TRBJ2-6 | NA | TRBV24-1 | CATSDSPSSGANVLTF | TGTGCCACCAGTGATTCTCCCAGTTCTGGGGCCAACGTCCTGACTTTC
few | TRBJ2-5 | NA | TRBV6-5 | CASSYSVGRAETQYF | TGTGCCAGCAGTTACTCGGTTGGAAGGGCAGAGACCCAGTACTTC
NA | TRBJ2-4 | NA | TRBV7-3 | CASSLTGGGIAKNIQYF | TGTGCCAGCAGCTTAACTGGCGGGGGCATAGCCAAAAACATTCAGTACTTC
many | TRBJ1-2 | NA | TRBV29-1 | CSVVDPRGNGYTF | TGCAGCGTTGTAGATCCCAGGGGTAATGGCTACACCTTC
NA | TRBJ2-7 | NA | TRBV29-1 | CSAMLVNSYEQYF | TGCAGCGCGATGCTAGTCAATTCCTACGAGCAGTACTTC
many | TRBJ1-1 | TRBD1 | TRBV12-3/TRBV12-4 | CASSWTGGNTEAFF | TGTGCCAGCAGTTGGACAGGGGGGAACACTGAAGCTTTCTTT
NA | TRBJ1-3 | NA | TRBV12-3/TRBV12-4 | CASSLKGVDTIYF | TGTGCCAGCAGTTTAAAAGGGGTGGACACCATATATTTT
NA | TRBJ1-2 | NA | TRBV7-3 | CGDGGSLGGYTF | TGTGGCGATGGGGGGTCGCTCGGTGGCTACACCTTC
few | TRBJ2-2 | NA | TRBV6-1 | CASSDGHANTGELFF | TGTGCCAGCAGTGACGGGCATGCGAACACCGGGGAGCTGTTTTTT
few | TRBJ2-7 | TRBD2 | TRBV5-1 | CARWRASGGIYEQYF | TGCGCCAGATGGAGGGCATCGGGAGGGATCTACGAGCAGTACTTC
NA | TRBJ2-5 | NA | TRBV29-1 | CSVVPQGRKETQYF | TGCAGCGTCGTCCCACAGGGACGTAAAGAGACCCAGTACTTC
NA | TRBJ2-6 | NA | TRBV12-5 | CASGFGEAGANVLTF | TGTGCTAGTGGTTTCGGGGAAGCTGGGGCCAACGTCCTGACTTTC
few | TRBJ2-3 | TRBD1 | TRBV20-1 | CSASIPGQGPGSQYF | TGCAGTGCTAGTATCCCGGGACAGGGCCCGGGATCGCAGTATTTT
NA | TRBJ1-1 | NA | TRBV29-1 | CSVTDGTEAFF | TGCAGCGTGACGGACGGGACTGAAGCTTTCTTT
few | TRBJ2-7 | TRBD1 | TRBV12-3/TRBV12-4 | CASSISRGLSEQYF | TGTGCCAGCAGTATCTCCAGGGGGCTGAGCGAGCAGTACTTC
NA | TRBJ2-7 | TRBD2 | TRBV15 | CATSRDLGGSSYEQYF | TGTGCCACCAGCAGAGATCTGGGGGGGAGCTCCTACGAGCAGTACTTC
NA | TRBJ1-1 | NA | TRBV4-3 | CASSQSRGGSYTIQAFF | TGCGCCAGCAGCCAATCCAGGGGAGGGTCCTACACCATACAAGCTTTCTTT